This TCR beta chain emerged from a study of blood T cell repertoires in COVID-19. Overall study: Samples representing acute and convalescent COVID-19 were sourced from the United States, Italy and Spain. Nucleic acid was either cDNA or gDNA, and it came from T cells, B-cell-depleted T cells, or PBMCs.

Trimming removed 2 bases from V and 11 bases from J, with 14 bases in between. CDR3 length equals 13 residues. Germline values: CDR1 MNHEY, CDR2 SVGEGT. Authors' processing steps: Reference gene primer amplification in the assay estimated nucleated cell counts. Only in-frame clones appear in the TCRdb table, and some are missing; sequencing was by immunoSEQ multiplex PCR. V and J calls and clone size follow that table, whereas D and trimming were derived from the DNA. This table holds about 340,000 clones, around 88% found once. This chain uses TRBV6-2 or TRBV6-3 with TRBJ2-3; D may be TRBD2 (6 bases). Sequenced input: peripheral blood. The TCR comes from a man aged 25-45 years with active or convalescent COVID-19. This chain's CDR3 is CASSYHGAGGQYF. The CDR3, as DNA: TGTGCCAGCAGTTACCATGGCGCCGGGGGGCAGTATTTT.